What follows is one T cell receptor beta chain and its context. Its specificity is not known. CDR3 length: 14 residues. CDR1 is MNHEY, CDR2 SVGAGI, per germline. The V segment lost 6 bases and the J segment 4 bases; nucleotides outside the gene matches: 5. Each donor was nominally healthy when sampled (though unrecorded immune exposures were likely). Primers for the PCR totalled 60 Vbeta and 13 Jbeta. Some clones are missing from TCRdb's copy, which holds only in-frame ones; the method was immunoSEQ multiplex PCR. Seen here are 95,000 to 150,000 clones, 65% to 80% observed once, and the top ten hold about 29%. These data are taken from a study of cytomegalovirus exposure and HLA in healthy donors. Study-level points and caveats: Cytomegalovirus association was listed for about 160 TCR beta chains. When a later analysis was performed, an Asian-associated ancestry cluster reportedly had fewer N-insertions than the approximately 680-donor mean. Owing to their indistinguishability, certain V segments, notably TRBV6-2 and TRBV6-3, were excluded.

Sequencing used PBMCs. This receptor was identified in a man in his sixties in good health and CMV-seropositive. V and J are TRBV6-5 and TRBJ1-1; 10 bases fit TRBD1. The CDR3 nucleotides read TGTGCCAGCAGAAGGACAGGGGGGTTCACTGAAGCTTTCTTT. Amino acid sequence: CASRRTGGFTEAFF.